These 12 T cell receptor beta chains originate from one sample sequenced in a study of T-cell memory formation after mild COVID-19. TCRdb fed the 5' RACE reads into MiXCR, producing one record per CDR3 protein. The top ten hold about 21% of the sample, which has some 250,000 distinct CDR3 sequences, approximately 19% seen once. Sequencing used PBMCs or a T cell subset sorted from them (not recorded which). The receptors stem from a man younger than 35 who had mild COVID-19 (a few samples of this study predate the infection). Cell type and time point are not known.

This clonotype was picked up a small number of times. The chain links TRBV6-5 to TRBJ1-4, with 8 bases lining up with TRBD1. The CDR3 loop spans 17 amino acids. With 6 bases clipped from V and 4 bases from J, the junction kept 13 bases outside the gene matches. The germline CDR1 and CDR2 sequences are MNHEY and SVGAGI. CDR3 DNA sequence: TGTGCCAGCAGCCGGACAGGGAACCTGCAGGGTAATGAAAAACTGTTTTTT. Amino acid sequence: CASSRTGNLQGNEKLFF.

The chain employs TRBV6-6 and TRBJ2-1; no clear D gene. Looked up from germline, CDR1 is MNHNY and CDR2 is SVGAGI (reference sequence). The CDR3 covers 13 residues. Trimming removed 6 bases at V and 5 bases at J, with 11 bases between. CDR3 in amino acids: CASSVRPNNEQFF. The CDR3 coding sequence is TGTGCCAGCAGCGTGCGCCCTAACAATGAGCAGTTCTTC.

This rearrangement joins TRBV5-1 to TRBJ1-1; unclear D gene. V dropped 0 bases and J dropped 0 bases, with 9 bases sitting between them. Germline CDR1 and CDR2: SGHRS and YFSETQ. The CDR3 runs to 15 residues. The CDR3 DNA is TGCGCCAGCAGCTTGGGTCCGCCCTTGAACACTGAAGCTTTCTTT. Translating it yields CASSLGPPLNTEAFF.

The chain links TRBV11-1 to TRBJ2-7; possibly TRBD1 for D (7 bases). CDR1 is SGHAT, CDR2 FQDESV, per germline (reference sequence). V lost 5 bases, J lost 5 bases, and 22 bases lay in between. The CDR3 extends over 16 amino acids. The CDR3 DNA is TGTGCCAGCAGCCGCCTAGGGGGGAACACAGGGGACGAGCAGTACTTC. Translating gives CASSRLGGNTGDEQYF.

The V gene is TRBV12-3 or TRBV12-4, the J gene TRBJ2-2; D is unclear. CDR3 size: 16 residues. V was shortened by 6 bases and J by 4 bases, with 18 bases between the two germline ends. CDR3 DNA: TGTGCCAGCAGCGTCTCCCACCCAGGCCCCACCGGGGAGCTGTTTTTT. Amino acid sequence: CASSVSHPGPTGELFF.

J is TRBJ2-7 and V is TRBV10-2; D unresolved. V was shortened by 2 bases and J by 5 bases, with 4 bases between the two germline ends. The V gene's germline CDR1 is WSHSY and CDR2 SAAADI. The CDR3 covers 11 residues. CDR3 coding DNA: TGCGCCAGCAGTGAGGGGCACGAGCAGTACGTC. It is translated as CASSEGHEQYV.

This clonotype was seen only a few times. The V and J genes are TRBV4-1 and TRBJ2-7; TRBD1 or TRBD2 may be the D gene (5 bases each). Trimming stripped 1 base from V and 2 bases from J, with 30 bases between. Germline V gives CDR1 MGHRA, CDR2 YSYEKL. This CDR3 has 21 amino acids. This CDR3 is CASSQGPLGARVGTSTYEQYF. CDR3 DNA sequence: TGCGCCAGCAGCCAAGGCCCCCTCGGCGCCCGGGTTGGGACCTCAACCTACGAGCAGTACTTC.

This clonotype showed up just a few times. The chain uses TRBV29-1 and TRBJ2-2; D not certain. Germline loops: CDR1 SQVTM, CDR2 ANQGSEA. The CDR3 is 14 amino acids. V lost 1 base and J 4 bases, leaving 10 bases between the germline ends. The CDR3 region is CSVEAPLGTGELFF. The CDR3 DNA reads TGCAGCGTTGAAGCACCTCTCGGCACCGGGGAGCTGTTTTTT.

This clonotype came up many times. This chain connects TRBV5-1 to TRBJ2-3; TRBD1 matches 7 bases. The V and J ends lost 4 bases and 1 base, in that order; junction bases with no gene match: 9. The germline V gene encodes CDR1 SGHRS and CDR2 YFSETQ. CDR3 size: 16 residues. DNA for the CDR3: TGCGCCAGCAGCGTGACAGGGAACGGGGGCACAGATACGCAGTATTTT. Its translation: CASSVTGNGGTDTQYF.

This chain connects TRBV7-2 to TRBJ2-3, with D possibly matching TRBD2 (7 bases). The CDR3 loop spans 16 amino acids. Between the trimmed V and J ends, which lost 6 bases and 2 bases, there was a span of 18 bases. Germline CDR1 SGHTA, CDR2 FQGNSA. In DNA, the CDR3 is TGTGCCAGCAGAGGGGGGGGTGGTCAGGCCACAGATACGCAGTATTTT. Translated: CASRGGGGQATDTQYF.

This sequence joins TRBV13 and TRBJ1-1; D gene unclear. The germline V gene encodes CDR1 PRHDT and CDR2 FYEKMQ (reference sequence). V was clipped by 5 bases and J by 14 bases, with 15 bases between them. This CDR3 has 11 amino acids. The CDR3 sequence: CASSPGWGAFF. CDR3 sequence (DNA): TGTGCCAGCAGCCCGGGTTGGGGAGCCTTCTTT.

The CDR3 protein is CASSQTYSYEQYF. CDR3 bases: TGCGCCAGCAGCCAGACCTACAGCTACGAGCAGTACTTC. The J gene is TRBJ2-7, the V gene TRBV4-1; D call uncertain. The CDR3 consists of 13 residues. Trimming shortened V by 3 bases and J by 3 bases, and 9 bases separated the two germline ends. Germline-derived CDR1 and CDR2 are MGHRA and YSYEKL.